The rows below give T cell receptor beta chains drawn from one sample of a study of technical replicates of blood from a few donors. Here immunoSEQ multiplex PCR was the method, and the copy in TCRdb shows in-frame clones only, minus some. The sample lists about 83,000 clones; approximately 94% were seen once. The specimen was T cells isolated from PBMCs. These receptors all come from a human donor in good health. Each CDR3 is given without its conserved first and last residue.

V gene: TRBV7-6
CDR3 length: 14
J gene: TRBJ1-4
CDR3 protein: ASSLLGPDLNEKLF

V gene: TRBV5-1
CDR3 length: 14
J gene: TRBJ2-2
CDR3 protein: ASSLETGSTTGELF

V gene: TRBV5-4
CDR3 length: 9
J gene: TRBJ1-1
CDR3 protein: ASSLGTEAF

V gene: TRBV4-1
CDR3 length: 12
J gene: TRBJ2-2
CDR3 protein: ASSQEPQPGELF

V gene: TRBV6-6
CDR3 length: 13
J gene: TRBJ1-5
CDR3 protein: ASSYGGQGNQPQH

V gene: TRBV5-1
CDR3 length: 11
J gene: TRBJ2-2
CDR3 protein: ASSGTGPGELF

V gene: TRBV18
CDR3 length: 14
J gene: TRBJ1-4
CDR3 protein: ASSPTGAEGNEKLF

V gene: TRBV11-1
CDR3 length: 15
J gene: TRBJ1-2
CDR3 protein: ASSREVVTGPGYGYT

V gene: TRBV5-4
CDR3 length: 13
J gene: TRBJ2-7
CDR3 protein: ASSLKGQLAYEQY

V gene: TRBV10-2
CDR3 length: 19
J gene: TRBJ2-5
CDR3 protein: ASSSNPGTSGSRGGQETQY

V gene: TRBV4-1
CDR3 length: 16
J gene: TRBJ2-3
CDR3 protein: ASSQDRAGGAVRDTQY

V gene: TRBV7-2
CDR3 length: 11
J gene: TRBJ2-1
CDR3 protein: ASSLWTYNEQF

V gene: TRBV5-1
CDR3 length: 13
J gene: TRBJ2-1
CDR3 protein: ASSPEVAGYNEQF

V gene: TRBV7-2
CDR3 length: 17
J gene: TRBJ1-3
CDR3 protein: ASSLAPLSPGAYGNTIY

V gene: TRBV30
CDR3 length: 10
J gene: TRBJ2-5
CDR3 protein: ASTVFQETQY

V gene: TRBV7-8
CDR3 length: 12
J gene: TRBJ1-5
CDR3 protein: ASSRDLGVSPQH